A selection of T cell receptor beta chains follows, all from one sample in a study of OX40 agonist ivuxolimab in advanced cancers. Some clones are missing from TCRdb's copy, which holds only in-frame ones; the method was immunoSEQ multiplex PCR. The sample lists under 80,000 clones; approximately 85% were seen once. The material sequenced was CD4+ or CD8+ T cells sorted from blood, taken in a trial of the OX40 agonist ivuxolimab. The receptors were gathered from an adult with an advanced solid tumor such as melanoma, head and neck, liver or kidney cancer. Each CDR3 is given with its conserved first and last residue. Fields, in order: V gene, CDR3 length, clone size, J gene, CDR3 protein. The size entry is marked missing in some rows and otherwise reads once, few, many or a size class.

>TRBV4-1|16|.|TRBJ1-3
CASSQDRRGPGNTIYF
>TRBV25-1|14|.|TRBJ2-5
CASSELGRMETQYF
>TRBV19|14|once|TRBJ2-2
CASRPTGDTGELFF
>TRBV28|14|.|TRBJ1-4
CASSFTGQSEKLFF
>TRBV11-2|15|.|TRBJ2-7
CASSLVGTISYEQYF
>TRBV7-9|15|once|TRBJ2-5
CASSPPGHLQETQYF
>TRBV28|15|.|TRBJ2-1
CASSSGAVGYNEQFF
>TRBV7-9|17|.|TRBJ2-2
CASSVSFQDRESGELFF
>TRBV7-2|18|once|TRBJ2-1
CASSLGGWELAGGYEQFF
>TRBV5-4|13|once|TRBJ2-7
CASSPGQGNEQYF
>TRBV6-5|12|.|TRBJ2-2
CASRKGERELFF
>TRBV30|12|.|TRBJ1-2
CALQQGGVGYTF
>TRBV7-3|12|.|TRBJ1-4
CASGRRVEKLFF
>TRBV15|14|.|TRBJ1-2
CATSREGQANGYTF
>TRBV5-1|14|.|TRBJ2-2
CASSFQGGTGELFF
>TRBV2|12|medium-sized|TRBJ1-5
CASSGDLQPQHF
>TRBV9|14|.|TRBJ1-3
CASSRMGSGNTIYF
>TRBV30|13|.|TRBJ2-7
CAWSGRGVIEQYF
>TRBV21-1|18|.|TRBJ1-4
CASSRVSEQPLINEKLFF
>TRBV6-1|15|.|TRBJ2-3
CASSEAGVRTDTQYF